These 21 T cell receptor beta chains were sequenced from one sample in a study of cytomegalovirus exposure and HLA in healthy donors. The PCR made use of 60 Vbeta and 13 Jbeta primers. The protocol was immunoSEQ multiplex PCR, while the TCRdb copy is restricted to in-frame clones and leaves out a portion. The data contain roughly 120,000 clones, roughly three quarters of them singletons. The sample taken for sequencing was PBMCs. Receptors were obtained from a man aged 18 to 30 in good health and CMV-seronegative.

This chain connects TRBV28 to TRBJ2-3, with a tentative D call TRBD2 (6 bases). CDR1 MDHEN and CDR2 SYDVKM come from the germline V gene. The V end lost 4 bases, the J end lost 2 bases, and 10 bases lay between the germline ends. There are 14 residues in the CDR3. The CDR3 sequence is CASSSGDFTDTQYF. CDR3 nucleotides: TGTGCCAGCAGTTCCGGGGACTTCACAGATACGCAGTATTTT. The full variable domain, with the rest looked up from reference TRBV28 and TRBJ2-3, is DVKVTQSSRYLVKRTGEKVFLECVQDMDHENMFWYRQDPGLGLRLIYFSYDVKMKEKGDIPEGYSVSREKKERFSLILESASTNQTSMYLCASSSGDFTDTQYFGPGTRLTVL.

This clone was detected only once. The genes are TRBV2 and TRBJ2-3; 10 bases line up with TRBD2. CDR1 SNHLY and CDR2 FYNNEI come from the germline V gene. V dropped 0 bases and J dropped 2; count of bases not matched to a gene: 5. The CDR3 contains 17 residues. Here the CDR3 reads CASSEAWTSGTTDTQYF. DNA of the CDR3: TGTGCCAGCAGTGAAGCTTGGACTAGCGGAACCACAGATACGCAGTATTTT.

The chain uses TRBV6-5 and TRBJ2-3, with 7 bases lining up with TRBD1. The V segment lost 4 bases and the J segment 2 bases; nucleotides outside the gene matches: 6. The CDR3 spans 15 residues. Germline values: CDR1 MNHEY, CDR2 SVGAGI. CDR3 sequence reads: CASSFRTGITDTQYF. The CDR3, as DNA: TGTGCCAGCAGTTTCAGGACAGGTATCACAGATACGCAGTATTTT.

V is TRBV4-2 and J is TRBJ2-5; 7 positions agree with TRBD1. The ends lost 1 base at V and 5 bases at J; junction bases unmatched: 4. The V gene's germline CDR1 is LGHNA and CDR2 YNFKEQ. This CDR3 has 14 residues. The CDR3 DNA is TGTGCCAGCAGCCAAGGACAGGGCCGGGAGACCCAGTACTTC. Translation gives CASSQGQGRETQYF.

The chain links TRBV7-6 to TRBJ2-1, with TRBD2 matching over 9 bases. The J segment lost 9 bases and the V segment lost 0 bases, leaving 18 bases of the junction unmatched. This CDR3 has 19 amino acids. From germline, CDR1 is SGHVS and CDR2 FNYEAQ. CDR3 protein: CASSLAGGGAGGPVGEQFF. CDR3 coding DNA: TGTGCCAGCAGCTTAGCAGGAGGTGGGGCGGGAGGGCCGGTCGGTGAGCAGTTCTTC. Drawing the rest from reference TRBV7-6 and TRBJ2-1, the complete variable domain is GAGVSQSPRYKVTKRGQDVALRCDPISGHVSLYWYRQALGQGPEFLTYFNYEAQQDKSGLPNDRFSAERPEGSISTLTIQRTEQRDSAMYRCASSLAGGGAGGPVGEQFFGPGTRLTVL.

This chain links TRBV11-3 with TRBJ2-2; 9 positions agree with TRBD1. The J segment lost 7 bases and the V segment lost 3 bases, leaving 6 bases of the junction unmatched. Germline CDR1 reads SGHNT; CDR2 reads YENEEA. CDR3 length: 15 residues. CDR3 coding DNA: TGTGCCAGCAGCTTGCGAACAGGGGGCAGCGGGGAGCTGTTTTTT. As protein: CASSLRTGGSGELFF.

The chain couples TRBV7-3 to TRBJ2-7; 8 bases are shared with TRBD2. The CDR3 spans 15 residues. V gave up 1 base and J gave up 2 bases; unmatched junction bases: 4. Germline CDR1 and CDR2: SGHTA and FQGTGA. CDR3 coding DNA: TGTGCCAGCAGCTTAAGGCGGGAGGATGCCTACGAGCAGTACTTC. This sequence encodes CASSLRREDAYEQYF.

V usage is TRBV15 and J usage is TRBJ2-7; 7 bases fit TRBD2. The germline V gene encodes CDR1 LNHNV and CDR2 YYDKDF (reference sequence). CDR3 length: 15 residues. J was trimmed by 2 bases and V by 3 bases; bases with no gene match: 7. CDR3 loop: CATSSGGSLTYEQYF. DNA for the CDR3: TGTGCCACCAGCAGCGGCGGGAGTTTGACCTACGAGCAGTACTTC.

V is TRBV27 and J is TRBJ2-3, with 12 bases that match TRBD2. From germline, CDR1 is MNHEY and CDR2 SMNVEV (reference sequence). The junction had 8 bases not matched to a gene; V was cut back by 4 bases and J by 12 bases. The CDR3 has 14 residues. This chain's CDR3 is CASSSGLAGGYQYF. CDR3 DNA: TGTGCCAGCAGTTCGGGACTAGCGGGCGGTTATCAGTATTTT.

This clone was observed a few times. The chain is built from TRBV19 and TRBJ2-7, with 8 bases aligning to TRBD1. Trimming took 2 bases from V and 2 from J; bases not matched to a gene: 5. CDR3 length equals 15 residues. CDR1 is LNHDA, CDR2 SQIVND, per germline (reference sequence). The CDR3: CASSIQGALPYEQYF. CDR3 sequence (DNA): TGTGCCAGTAGTATACAGGGGGCGCTTCCCTACGAGCAGTACTTC.

The rearrangement joins TRBV30 to TRBJ2-5; D is possibly TRBD2 (5 bases). Near its end, the DNA agrees better with TRBJ2-7, so the J call may be wrong. The V gene's germline CDR1 is GTSNPN and CDR2 SVGIG (reference sequence). The CDR3 totals 13 residues. Here the CDR3 reads CAWSVLVSYEQYF. In nucleotides, the CDR3 is TGTGCCTGGAGTGTACTAGTGTCCTACGAGCAGTACTTC.

In the case of this clone: The junction shows a germline mismatch at one end, possibly a read error. DNA of the CDR3: TGTTCCAGCAGCTTCGAGAGGAAGCTATCTGGAAACACCATATATTTT. It specifies CSSSFERKLSGNTIYF. V gene TRBV7-9 combines with J gene TRBJ1-3; unclear D gene. In germline, CDR1 is SEHNR, CDR2 FQNEAQ (reference sequence). The CDR3 has 16 amino acids. Using reference TRBV7-9 and TRBJ1-3 for the parts outside the CDR3, the full variable domain is DTGVSQNPRHKITKRGQNVTFRCDPISEHNRLYWYRQTLGQGPEFLTYFQNEAQLEKSRLLSDRFSAERPKGSFSTLEIQRTEQGDSAMYLCSSSFERKLSGNTIYFGEGSWLTVV.

The chain combines TRBV11-1 with TRBJ2-1; TRBD1 might be the D (6 bases). This CDR3 comprises 13 residues. V dropped 5 bases and J dropped 8 bases, with 13 bases sitting between them. CDR1 SGHAT and CDR2 FQDESV come from the germline V gene (reference sequence). The CDR3 reads CASSEDSYHEQFF. CDR3 coding DNA: TGTGCCAGCAGCGAGGACAGTTACCATGAGCAGTTCTTC.

This clone has only one observation. The chain employs TRBV6-1 and TRBJ2-2; TRBD2 agrees at 8 bases. From germline, CDR1 is MNHNS and CDR2 SASEGT. Trimming cost V 3 bases and J 4 bases; bases outside gene matches: 10. CDR3 size: 17 residues. In DNA, the CDR3 is TGTGCCAGCAGTGACCCGCTTAGCGGGATAGGCACCGGGGAGCTGTTTTTT. Its protein is CASSDPLSGIGTGELFF.

The V call is TRBV6-5, the J call TRBJ2-7; the D gene is possibly TRBD2 (7 bases). With 0 bases removed from V and 6 bases from J, the gap between germline ends came to 12 bases. Germline CDR1 is MNHEY and CDR2 is SVGAGI. This CDR3 has 14 amino acids. CDR3: CASSYSGGLGEQYF. The CDR3 nucleotides are TGTGCCAGCAGTTACTCCGGGGGGCTGGGCGAGCAGTACTTC.

The rearrangement uses TRBV11-2 and TRBJ1-1, with TRBD1 identical over 7 bases. The V gene end was trimmed by 1 base and the J gene end by 4 bases; junction bases not matched to a gene: 3. The germline V gene has CDR1 SGHAT and CDR2 FQNNGV. This CDR3 has 14 residues. CDR3 region: CASSLGRQGTEAFF. Written as DNA, the CDR3 is TGTGCCAGCAGCTTAGGGCGACAGGGCACTGAAGCTTTCTTT.

The chain recombines TRBV7-9 with TRBJ2-3; a possible D gene is TRBD2 (7 bases). V dropped 5 bases and J dropped 4 bases, with 19 bases sitting between them. The germline gives CDR1 SEHNR, CDR2 FQNEAQ (reference sequence). This CDR3 spans 16 amino acids. The CDR3: CASSHNSGGYADTQYF. CDR3 DNA sequence: TGTGCCAGCAGCCACAACTCGGGGGGCTATGCAGATACGCAGTATTTT.

V gene TRBV11-1 combines with J gene TRBJ2-3, with a weak D call TRBD2 (7 bases). The ends were cut back, 6 bases at V and 0 bases at J, with 16 bases in the middle. Germline CDR1 SGHAT, CDR2 FQDESV (reference sequence). The CDR3 is 16 residues long. CDR3 bases: TGTGCCAGCAGTTGGTCGGGGGGCATCAGCACAGATACGCAGTATTTT. The encoded protein is CASSWSGGISTDTQYF.

This chain connects TRBV19 to TRBJ1-1; D might be TRBD1 (5 bases). This CDR3 region has 16 residues. V lost 3 bases, J lost 5 bases, and 19 bases lay in between. Germline V gene data show CDR1 as LNHDA and CDR2 as SQIVND (reference sequence). The CDR3 coding sequence is TGTGCCAGTAGTATGCATTTGGGGGGAGGACGGACTGAAGCTTTCTTT. Translation gives CASSMHLGGGRTEAFF.

V is TRBV29-1 and J is TRBJ1-2, with D hard to call. V was trimmed by 4 bases and J by 1 base, leaving 16 bases between them. Germline values: CDR1 SQVTM, CDR2 ANQGSEA. The CDR3 covers 15 residues. Here the CDR3 DNA reads TGCAGCGTTGTCCTTCCCCCTGGGCGTAACTATGGCTACACCTTC. This encodes CSVVLPPGRNYGYTF.

Concerning this clone itself: This specimen includes other DNA sequences encoding the same CDR3. This chain uses TRBV27 with TRBJ2-3, with 11 positions matching TRBD2. This CDR3 region has 16 residues. With V trimmed by 4 bases and J by 1 base, 4 bases remained unmatched. Per the germline V gene, CDR1 is MNHEY and CDR2 is SMNVEV (reference sequence). The CDR3: CASSSLLAGGTDTQYF. CDR3 nucleotide sequence: TGTGCCAGCAGTTCTCTACTAGCGGGGGGCACAGATACGCAGTATTTT.